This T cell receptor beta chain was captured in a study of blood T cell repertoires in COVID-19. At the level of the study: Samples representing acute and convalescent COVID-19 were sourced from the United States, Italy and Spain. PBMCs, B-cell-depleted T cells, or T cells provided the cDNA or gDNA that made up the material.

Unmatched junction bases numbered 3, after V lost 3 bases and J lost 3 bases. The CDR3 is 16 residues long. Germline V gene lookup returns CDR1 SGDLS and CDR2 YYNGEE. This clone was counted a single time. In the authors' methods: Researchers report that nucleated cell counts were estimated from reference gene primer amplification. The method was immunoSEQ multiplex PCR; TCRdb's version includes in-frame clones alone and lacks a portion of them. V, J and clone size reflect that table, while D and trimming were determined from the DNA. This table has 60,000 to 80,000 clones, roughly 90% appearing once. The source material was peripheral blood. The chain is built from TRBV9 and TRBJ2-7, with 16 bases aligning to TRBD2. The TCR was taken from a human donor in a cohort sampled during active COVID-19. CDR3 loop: CASSAGTSGRVYEQYF. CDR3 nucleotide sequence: TGTGCCAGCAGCGCTGGGACTAGCGGGAGGGTCTACGAGCAGTACTTC.